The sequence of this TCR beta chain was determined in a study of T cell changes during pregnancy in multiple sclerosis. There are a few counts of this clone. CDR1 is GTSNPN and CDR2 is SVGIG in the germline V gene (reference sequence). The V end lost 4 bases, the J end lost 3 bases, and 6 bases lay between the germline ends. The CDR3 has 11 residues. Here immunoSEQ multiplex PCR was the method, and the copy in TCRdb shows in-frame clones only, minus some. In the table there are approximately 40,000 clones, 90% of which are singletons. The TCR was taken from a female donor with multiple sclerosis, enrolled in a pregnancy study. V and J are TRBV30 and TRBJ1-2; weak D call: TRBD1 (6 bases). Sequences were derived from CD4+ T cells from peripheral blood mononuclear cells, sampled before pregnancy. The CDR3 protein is CAWNRDYGYTF. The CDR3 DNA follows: TGTGCCTGGAACAGGGACTATGGCTACACCTTC.